These 29 T cell receptor beta chains were sequenced from one sample in a study of blood T cell repertoires in COVID-19. The method was immunoSEQ multiplex PCR; TCRdb's version includes in-frame clones alone and lacks a portion of them. The data hold some 330,000 clones, with 80% to 90% observed a single time. The sequencing sample was made of PBMCs or T cells enriched from blood (not recorded which). The receptors here all came from a man aged 25-40 years who had recovered from COVID-19.

This sequence joins TRBV7-8 and TRBJ1-3, with no clear D. Germline V lookup: CDR1 SGHVS, CDR2 FQNEAQ. The V end was cut by 5 bases, the J end by 0 bases, with 11 bases between. The CDR3 covers 15 residues. This chain's CDR3 is CASSTQAYSGNTIYF. CDR3 bases: TGTGCCAGCAGCACCCAGGCTTACTCTGGAAACACCATATATTTT.

The J gene is TRBJ1-3, the V gene TRBV19, with TRBD1 matching over 7 bases. V was pared by 6 bases and J by 6 bases, with 11 bases of the junction left unmatched. CDR1 LNHDA and CDR2 SQIVND come from the germline V gene (reference sequence). The CDR3 totals 15 residues. The DNA for the CDR3 is TGTGCCAGTAGGCCCCCGGGACAGATAAAAAACACCATATATTTT. Translating gives CASRPPGQIKNTIYF.

This clone was detected a few times. The rearrangement uses TRBV12-3 or TRBV12-4 and TRBJ1-6; D might be TRBD1 (6 bases). V lost 6 bases to trimming and J lost 14 bases, with 11 bases between them. CDR3 length: 11 amino acids. CDR3 amino acids: CASRSQGTLHF. CDR3 DNA: TGTGCCAGCAGGTCCCAGGGGACCCTCCACTTT.

This sequence joins TRBV11-3 and TRBJ2-5; D is perhaps TRBD2 (6 bases). The CDR3 contains 15 residues. Germline loops: CDR1 SGHNT, CDR2 YENEEA. Between the trimmed V and J ends, which lost 1 base and 4 bases, there was a span of 13 bases. CDR3 sequence (DNA): TGTGCCAGCAGCTTAGTGCGGGACGTAGTAGAGACCCAGTACTTC. This translates into CASSLVRDVVETQYF.

The chain links TRBV6-1 to TRBJ1-1; D gene uncertain. CDR1 MNHNS and CDR2 SASEGT come from the germline V gene. There are 12 residues in the CDR3. Deletions cut 2 bases from V and 10 bases from J, with 11 bases between. The CDR3: CASSELQTTAFF. As DNA, the CDR3 is TGTGCCAGCAGTGAATTGCAAACAACAGCTTTCTTT.

This clone was detected ten times or more. The chain carries TRBV24-1 and TRBJ2-2, with 9 bases matching TRBD1. Germline assignment: CDR1 KGHDR and CDR2 SFDVKD. The trim removed 3 bases at V and 3 bases at J, leaving 1 base unmatched. The CDR3 is made up of 15 amino acids. The CDR3 region is CATSDGDRDTGELFF. CDR3 sequence (DNA): TGTGCCACCAGTGATGGGGACAGGGACACCGGGGAGCTGTTTTTT.

This sequence joins TRBV29-1 and TRBJ1-2, with TRBD1 matching 8 bases. The ends lost 6 bases at V and 3 bases at J; junction bases unmatched: 6. This CDR3 spans 13 amino acids. Germline V gene lookup returns CDR1 SQVTM and CDR2 ANQGSEA. In nucleotides, the CDR3 is TGCAGCGTGACATTGACAGGGGACTATGGCTACACCTTC. This gives the protein CSVTLTGDYGYTF. The variable domain in full, completed from reference TRBV29-1 and TRBJ1-2, reads SAVISQKPSRDICQRGTSLTIQCQVDSQVTMMFWYRQQPGQSLTLIATANQGSEATYESGFVIDKFPISRPNLTFSTLTVSNMSPEDSSIYLCSVTLTGDYGYTFGSGTRLTVV.

This sequence joins TRBV19 and TRBJ1-2, with 10 nucleotides matching TRBD1. The CDR3 covers 14 residues. Trimming took 6 bases from V and 4 from J; bases not matched to a gene: 5. The germline CDR1 and CDR2 sequences are LNHDA and SQIVND (reference sequence). As DNA, the CDR3 is TGTGCCAGTAGCCCGGGACAGGGGTTCTATGGCTACACCTTC. Its translation is CASSPGQGFYGYTF.

V and J are TRBV5-1 and TRBJ1-6; D gene ambiguous. The CDR3 length is 14 residues. Germline values: CDR1 SGHRS, CDR2 YFSETQ. V lost 2 bases to trimming and J lost 9 bases, with 12 bases between them. The CDR3 nucleotides read TGCGCCAGCAGCTTAACGGGTATAATTTCACCCCTCCACTTT. Encoded protein: CASSLTGIISPLHF. Using reference TRBV5-1 and TRBJ1-6 for the parts outside the CDR3, the full variable domain is KAGVTQTPRYLIKTRGQQVTLSCSPISGHRSVSWYQQTPGQGLQFLFEYFSETQRNKGNFPGRFSGRQFSNSRSEMNVSTLELGDSALYLCASSLTGIISPLHFGNGTRLTVT.

The rearrangement uses TRBV7-9 and TRBJ2-5, with D perhaps matching TRBD2 (7 bases). The germline CDR1 and CDR2 sequences are SEHNR and FQNEAQ (reference sequence). Trimming left V 1 base short and J 5 bases short, with 14 bases between. This CDR3 spans 15 amino acids. The CDR3 region has the DNA TGTGCCAGCAGCTTAGTTCGGGGGGCAAGGGAGACCCAGTACTTC. Encoded protein: CASSLVRGARETQYF.

V is TRBV27 and J is TRBJ1-6, with TRBD1 matching 9 bases. This CDR3 contains 14 residues. Germline CDR1 and CDR2: MNHEY and SMNVEV (reference sequence). Losses at the gene ends were 4 bases for V and 9 bases for J; bases not matched to a gene: 4. CDR3 nucleotides: TGTGCCAGCAGTTCTACAGGGGGCCGTTCACCCCTCCACTTT. Its protein product is CASSSTGGRSPLHF.

J is TRBJ2-1 and V is TRBV5-1, with D possibly TRBD1 on 6 matching bases. The V end lost 0 bases, the J end lost 4 bases, and 17 bases lay between the germline ends. Per the germline V gene, CDR1 is SGHRS and CDR2 is YFSETQ. The CDR3 has 17 amino acids. CDR3 residues: CASSLDILGQTYNEQFF. The CDR3 DNA follows: TGCGCCAGCAGCTTGGACATACTGGGACAAACATACAATGAGCAGTTCTTC.

CDR3 in DNA: TGTGCCAGTAGTATAGCTAGGACATTGAACACTGAAGCTTTCTTT. As protein: CASSIARTLNTEAFF. The chain combines TRBV19 with TRBJ1-1; possibly TRBD1 for D (5 bases). CDR1 LNHDA and CDR2 SQIVND come from the germline V gene (reference sequence). This CDR3 has 15 residues. The ends were cut back, 1 base at V and 0 bases at J, with 9 bases in the middle.

The chain uses TRBV2 and TRBJ2-3; TRBD2 is a possible D gene (6 bases). The V gene lost 2 bases and the J gene lost 6 bases, with 18 bases spanning the gap. Per the germline V gene, CDR1 is SNHLY and CDR2 is FYNNEI. This CDR3 spans 16 amino acids. CDR3 loop: CASSEIRAEGGDTQYF. CDR3 coding DNA: TGTGCCAGCAGTGAAATCCGAGCGGAGGGAGGCGATACGCAGTATTTT.

The J gene is TRBJ1-1, the V gene TRBV4-1, with D maybe TRBD1 (5 bases). Per the germline V gene, CDR1 is MGHRA and CDR2 is YSYEKL. V was cut by 5 bases and J by 0 bases, with 19 bases left in between. The CDR3 sequence is 17 residues long. The CDR3 spells CASSSYWAGNLNTEAFF. The DNA of the CDR3 is TGCGCCAGCAGCTCGTATTGGGCAGGGAATCTGAACACTGAAGCTTTCTTT.

The rearrangement links TRBV7-9 to TRBJ1-2, with D possibly being TRBD1 (5 bases). The germline CDR1 and CDR2 sequences are SEHNR and FQNEAQ (reference sequence). Deletions cut 5 bases from V and 7 bases from J, with 11 bases between. CDR3 length: 12 amino acids. The CDR3 DNA reads TGTGCCAGCAGCGAAAGACAGTTTGGCTACACCTTC. It encodes CASSERQFGYTF.

This clone was observed a handful of times. This chain connects TRBV6-1 to TRBJ1-1; D might be TRBD1 (6 bases). Germline V gives CDR1 MNHNS, CDR2 SASEGT. The CDR3 runs 15 residues. The V end was cut by 3 bases, the J end by 2 bases, with 13 bases between. The CDR3 nucleotides read TGTGCCAGCAGTGACAGGGGTGACCCAAACACTGAAGCTTTCTTT. It codes for CASSDRGDPNTEAFF.

This chain connects TRBV6-5 to TRBJ1-4, with 9 bases that match TRBD1. After removal of 0 bases from V and 7 bases from J, the junction contained 6 bases not matched to a gene. CDR3 length: 16 residues. Looked up from germline, CDR1 is MNHEY and CDR2 is SVGAGI. The CDR3 DNA sequence: TGTGCCAGCAGTTACTCGGGGACAGGGTTTCGTGAAAAACTGTTTTTT. Amino acids: CASSYSGTGFREKLFF.

The chain joins TRBV2 to TRBJ1-6; 7 bases match TRBD1. J gave up 4 bases and V 3 bases, and 6 bases lay outside the gene matches. Germline-derived CDR1 and CDR2 are SNHLY and FYNNEI. This CDR3 contains 16 residues. The CDR3 here is CASSDDRVGYNSPLHF. In DNA form, the CDR3 reads TGTGCCAGCAGTGACGACAGGGTTGGGTATAATTCACCCCTCCACTTT.

The sample holds one count of this clone. The rearrangement uses TRBV6-5 and TRBJ1-1; 7 bases are a match to TRBD1. Germline lookup yields CDR1 MNHEY and CDR2 SVGAGI. J lost 6 bases, V lost 6 bases, and 10 bases had no gene match. The CDR3 is made up of 14 amino acids. DNA for the CDR3: TGTGCCAGCAGCCATGACAGGGAAAGTGCTGAAGCTTTCTTT. The encoded protein is CASSHDRESAEAFF.

The rearrangement links TRBV19 to TRBJ1-1; D gene unclear. V was pared by 5 bases and J by 11 bases, with 12 bases between. Germline V gene sequence: CDR1 LNHDA, CDR2 SQIVND (reference sequence). CDR3 size: 11 residues. This CDR3 reads CASSRELVAFF. The CDR3 coding sequence is TGTGCCAGTAGTCGGGAGTTGGTGGCTTTCTTT.

The gene calls are TRBV7-9 and TRBJ2-7; D might be TRBD1 (6 bases). Germline loops: CDR1 SEHNR, CDR2 FQNEAQ (reference sequence). V shed 6 bases and J shed 3 bases, with 15 bases lying between them. This CDR3 spans 14 amino acids. CDR3 sequence reads: CASSHSGDGYEQYF. CDR3 bases: TGTGCCAGCAGTCATTCAGGGGACGGCTACGAGCAGTACTTC. Full variable domain (missing parts from reference TRBV7-9 and TRBJ2-7): DTGVSQNPRHKITKRGQNVTFRCDPISEHNRLYWYRQTLGQGPEFLTYFQNEAQLEKSRLLSDRFSAERPKGSFSTLEIQRTEQGDSAMYLCASSHSGDGYEQYFGPGTRLTVT.

The chain has TRBV2 and TRBJ1-2, with D uncertain. From germline, CDR1 is SNHLY and CDR2 FYNNEI. There are 13 residues in the CDR3. Trimming took 0 bases from V and 3 from J, leaving 5 bases between them. CDR3 nucleotides: TGTGCCAGCAGTGAAGCGCGGGACTATGGCTACACCTTC. Its protein is CASSEARDYGYTF.

The chain is built from TRBV10-1 and TRBJ2-7; tentative D call: TRBD2 (6 bases). This CDR3 is built from 15 residues. Germline lookup yields CDR1 WNHNN and CDR2 SYGVQD (reference sequence). V was clipped by 3 bases and J by 4 bases, with 16 bases between them. CDR3 DNA sequence: TGCGCCAGCAGTGACGGCGCGAGCGGAGGGTACGAGCAGTACTTC. Encoded protein: CASSDGASGGYEQYF.

V gene TRBV20-1 combines with J gene TRBJ1-6, with 10 bases that match TRBD1. Germline trimming cut 3 bases from V and 10 bases from J; bases unmatched to any gene: 6. Germline assignment: CDR1 DFQATT and CDR2 SNEGSKA (reference sequence). The CDR3 has 14 residues. The CDR3 coding sequence is TGCAGTGCTAGTCCGGGACAGGGGTCCTCACCCCTCCACTTT. As protein: CSASPGQGSSPLHF.

The rearrangement uses TRBV19 and TRBJ2-1, with TRBD2 identical over 11 bases. This CDR3 comprises 15 residues. Germline V gene sequence: CDR1 LNHDA, CDR2 SQIVND (reference sequence). Trimming at V came to 3 bases and at J to 10 bases, leaving 8 bases not matched to a gene. CDR3 sequence (DNA): TGTGCCAGTAGTATCTACAGTACTAGCGGGGGCGAGCAGTTCTTC. Residues: CASSIYSTSGGEQFF.

The gene calls are TRBV6-5 and TRBJ1-1; D uncertain. Trimming removed 5 bases from V and 1 base from J, with 11 bases in between. Germline V CDR1 and CDR2: MNHEY, SVGAGI. The CDR3 totals 14 residues. CDR3 amino acids: CASSPGFSNTEAFF. The CDR3, as DNA: TGTGCCAGCAGTCCAGGATTTTCGAACACTGAAGCTTTCTTT.

This CDR3 is CASSAGTSGAYTGELFF. As DNA, the CDR3 is TGCGCCAGCAGCGCCGGGACTAGCGGGGCATACACCGGGGAGCTGTTTTTT. This chain joins TRBV5-1 and TRBJ2-2; 13 bases match TRBD2. Germline lookup yields CDR1 SGHRS and CDR2 YFSETQ. Unmatched junction bases numbered 6, after V lost 4 bases and J lost 3 bases. The CDR3 is 17 residues long.

The chain uses TRBV6-5 and TRBJ1-6; 8 nucleotides agree with TRBD1. The CDR3 is 15 residues long. Germline V CDR1 and CDR2: MNHEY, SVGAGI. V dropped 0 bases and J dropped 7; count of bases not matched to a gene: 2. CDR3 in DNA: TGTGCCAGCAGTTACTCGGGGACAGGCAATTCACCCCTCCACTTT. It encodes CASSYSGTGNSPLHF.